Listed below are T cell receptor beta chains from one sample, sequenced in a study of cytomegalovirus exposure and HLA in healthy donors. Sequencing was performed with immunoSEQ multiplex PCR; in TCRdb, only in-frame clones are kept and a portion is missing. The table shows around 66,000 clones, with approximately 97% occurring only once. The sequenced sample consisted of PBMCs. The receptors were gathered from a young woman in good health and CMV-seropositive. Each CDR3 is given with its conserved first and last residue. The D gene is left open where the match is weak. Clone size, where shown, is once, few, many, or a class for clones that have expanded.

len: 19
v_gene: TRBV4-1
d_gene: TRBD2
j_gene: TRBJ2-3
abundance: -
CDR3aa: CASSQGVGAGGSRADTQYF
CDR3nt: TGCGCCAGCAGCCAAGGGGTAGGAGCGGGGGGGAGTAGGGCAGATACGCAGTATTTT

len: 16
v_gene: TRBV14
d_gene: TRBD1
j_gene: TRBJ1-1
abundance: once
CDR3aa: CASSLRQGQGDTEAFF
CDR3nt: TGTGCCAGCAGCCTCCGACAGGGGCAGGGGGACACTGAAGCTTTCTTT

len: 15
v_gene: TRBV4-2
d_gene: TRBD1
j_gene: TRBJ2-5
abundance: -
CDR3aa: CASSQEEDRGETQYF
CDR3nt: TGTGCCAGCAGCCAAGAGGAAGACAGGGGTGAGACCCAGTACTTC

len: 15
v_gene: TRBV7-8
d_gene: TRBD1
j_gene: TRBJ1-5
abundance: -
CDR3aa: CASSRGTGRGQPQHF
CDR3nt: TGTGCCAGCAGCAGGGGGACAGGGAGAGGTCAGCCCCAGCATTTT

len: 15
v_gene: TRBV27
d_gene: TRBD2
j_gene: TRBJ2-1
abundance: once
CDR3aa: CASNSGLAGKNEQFF
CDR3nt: TGTGCCAGTAATTCGGGACTAGCGGGAAAGAATGAGCAGTTCTTC

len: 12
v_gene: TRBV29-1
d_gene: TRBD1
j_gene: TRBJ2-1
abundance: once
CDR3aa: CTIGQVNNEQFF
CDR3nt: TGCACTATAGGACAGGTAAACAATGAGCAGTTCTTC

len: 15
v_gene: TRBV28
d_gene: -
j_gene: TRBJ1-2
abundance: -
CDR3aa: CASSTLVGPKNGYTF
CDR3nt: TGTGCCAGCAGCACCTTGGTGGGGCCGAAGAATGGCTACACCTTC

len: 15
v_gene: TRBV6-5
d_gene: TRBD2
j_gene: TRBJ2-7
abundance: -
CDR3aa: CASSYGATSANEQYF
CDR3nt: TGTGCCAGCAGTTACGGCGCGACTAGCGCAAACGAGCAGTACTTC

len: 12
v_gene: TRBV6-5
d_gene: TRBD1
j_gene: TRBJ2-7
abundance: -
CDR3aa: CASSRGPHEQYF
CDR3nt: TGTGCCAGCAGTAGGGGGCCCCACGAGCAGTACTTC

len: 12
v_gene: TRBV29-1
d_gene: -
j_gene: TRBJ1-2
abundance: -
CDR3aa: CSVDTVGYGYTF
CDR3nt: TGCAGCGTTGACACAGTCGGTTATGGCTACACCTTC